This T cell receptor (beta chain) was profiled in a study of Graves' ophthalmopathy and Graves' hyperthyroidism. Under 3 months in duration, the ophthalmopathy in affected donors had moderate-to-severe activity, CAS ≥3 and NOSPECS ≥4. Clinicians diagnosed using symptoms, serum thyroxine, TRAb, thyroid ultrasound and orbital computed tomography. From fresh peripheral blood, 10 ml in volume, the PBMCs were obtained. V lost 1 base to trimming and J lost 3 bases; unmatched junction nucleotides: 8. The CDR3 is 16 amino acids. Germline CDR1 is DFQATT and CDR2 is SNEGSKA (reference sequence). Using RNA transcripts, the TCR beta CDR3 regions were amplified. The library came from an HTBI-primed first-round RT-PCR and a second-round multiplex PCR. Each CDR3 protein gets one entry after TCRdb re-called the multiplex PCR reads with MiXCR. The top ten clones hold approximately 43% of a sample with almost 750,000 distinct CDR3 sequences, 35% to 50% of them seen once.

The sequencing sample was made of peripheral blood. The V gene is TRBV20-1, the J gene TRBJ2-7; 11 positions match TRBD2. This clonotype was obtained from an adult man with Graves' ophthalmopathy. The DNA for the CDR3 is TGCAGTGCTAGAGTCAGGGAGCTAGCGGGGGGCTACGAGCAGTACTTC. This gives the protein CSARVRELAGGYEQYF.